Sequencing of this T cell receptor (beta chain) was carried out in a study of CD8+CD57+ T cells in acquired aplastic anemia. The germline gives CDR1 SGHTA, CDR2 FQGTGA. The CDR3 is 8 amino acids long, termini counted. Previously, flow cytometry had revealed CD8+CD57+ cell expansion in the patients chosen for sequencing. No therapy had been given to the patients at the time of blood sampling. Points on this clonotype: Its antigen is unidentified. The CDR3 does not close with the conserved phenylalanine or tryptophan, likely indicating a read error. The DNA is omitted, as the CDR3 cannot be located on it reliably, and the CDR3 follows TCRdb's listing.

For CDR3 and TCR beta VDJ profiling, genomic DNA was the template used. TCRdb independently ran MiXCR on the reads; one entry per CDR3 protein. The sample holds some 170,000 distinct CDR3 sequences; around half are singletons and the top ten take about 1%. Study-wide findings and caveats: Patients had around 30 CD8+ CDR3 sequences in common with controls (the shared set).

The chain couples TRBV7-3 to TRBJ2-6; the table calls TRBD1, which could not be checked here. The sequenced sample was sorted CD4+, CD8+, or CD8+CD57+ T cells (not recorded which) from PBMCs. This sequence was found in a human donor with aplastic anemia. The CDR3 loop is CASSSGGT.